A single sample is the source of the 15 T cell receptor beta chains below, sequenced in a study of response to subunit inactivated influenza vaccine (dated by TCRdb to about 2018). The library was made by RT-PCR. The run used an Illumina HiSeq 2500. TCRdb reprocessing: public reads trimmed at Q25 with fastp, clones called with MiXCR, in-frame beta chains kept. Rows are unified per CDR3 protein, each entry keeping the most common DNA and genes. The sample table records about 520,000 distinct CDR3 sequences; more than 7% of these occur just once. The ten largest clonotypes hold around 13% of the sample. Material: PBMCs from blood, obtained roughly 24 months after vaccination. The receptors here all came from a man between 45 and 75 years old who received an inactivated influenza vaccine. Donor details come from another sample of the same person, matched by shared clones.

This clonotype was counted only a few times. The CDR3: CSARGVLAGTYNEQFF. The CDR3 DNA sequence: TGCAGTGCTAGAGGTGTCCTAGCGGGAACCTACAATGAGCAGTTCTTC. This chain links TRBV20-1 with TRBJ2-1; 9 positions match TRBD2. V was clipped by 1 base and J by 2 bases; unmatched bases: 6. The CDR3 is 16 amino acids. Germline-derived CDR1 and CDR2 are DFQATT and SNEGSKA (reference sequence).

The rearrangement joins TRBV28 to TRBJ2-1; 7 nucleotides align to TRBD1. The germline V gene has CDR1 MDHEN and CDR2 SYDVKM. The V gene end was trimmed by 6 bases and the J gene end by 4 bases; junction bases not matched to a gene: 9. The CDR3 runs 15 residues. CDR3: CASRDTGTVYNEQFF. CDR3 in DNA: TGTGCCAGCAGGGATACCGGGACAGTTTACAATGAGCAGTTCTTC.

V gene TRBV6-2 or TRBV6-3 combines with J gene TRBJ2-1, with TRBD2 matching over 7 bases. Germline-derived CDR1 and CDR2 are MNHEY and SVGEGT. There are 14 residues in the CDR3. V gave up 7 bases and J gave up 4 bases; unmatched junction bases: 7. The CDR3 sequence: CASTQPGGYNEQFF. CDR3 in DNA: TGTGCCAGCACCCAACCGGGGGGTTACAATGAGCAGTTCTTC.

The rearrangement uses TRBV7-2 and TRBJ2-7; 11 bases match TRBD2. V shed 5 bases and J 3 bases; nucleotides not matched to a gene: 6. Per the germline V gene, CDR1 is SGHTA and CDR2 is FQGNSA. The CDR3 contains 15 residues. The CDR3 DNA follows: TGTGCCAGCAGCCGAACCGGGACTAGCGGCTACGAGCAGTACTTC. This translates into CASSRTGTSGYEQYF.

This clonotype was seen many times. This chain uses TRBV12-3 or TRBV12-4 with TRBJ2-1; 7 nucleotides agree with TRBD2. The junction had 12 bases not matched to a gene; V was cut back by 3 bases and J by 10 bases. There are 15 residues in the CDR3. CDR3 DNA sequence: TGTGCCAGCAGTTTGGAGCCGAGACTAGCTTTGGAGCAGTTCTTC. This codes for CASSLEPRLALEQFF.

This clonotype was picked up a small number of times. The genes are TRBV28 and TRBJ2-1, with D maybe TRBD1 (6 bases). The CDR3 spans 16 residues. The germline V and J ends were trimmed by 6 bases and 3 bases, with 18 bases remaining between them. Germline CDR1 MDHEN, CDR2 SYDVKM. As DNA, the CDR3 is TGTGCCAGCAGGGACCCGACAGGATCATACTACAATGAGCAGTTCTTC. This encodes CASRDPTGSYYNEQFF.

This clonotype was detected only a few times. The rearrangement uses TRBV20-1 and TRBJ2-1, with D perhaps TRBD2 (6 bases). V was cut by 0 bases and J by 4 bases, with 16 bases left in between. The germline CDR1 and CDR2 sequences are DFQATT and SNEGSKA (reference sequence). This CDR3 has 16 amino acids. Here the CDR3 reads CSAREGGESQYNEQFF. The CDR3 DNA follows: TGCAGTGCTAGAGAGGGCGGGGAATCGCAATACAATGAGCAGTTCTTC.

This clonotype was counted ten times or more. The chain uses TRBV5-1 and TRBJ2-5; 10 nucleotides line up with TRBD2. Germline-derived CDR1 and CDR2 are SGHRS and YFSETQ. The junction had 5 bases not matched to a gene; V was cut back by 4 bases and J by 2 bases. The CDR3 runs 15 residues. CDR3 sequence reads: CASSLSSGGQETQYF. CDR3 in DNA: TGCGCCAGCAGCCTATCTAGCGGGGGACAAGAGACCCAGTACTTC.

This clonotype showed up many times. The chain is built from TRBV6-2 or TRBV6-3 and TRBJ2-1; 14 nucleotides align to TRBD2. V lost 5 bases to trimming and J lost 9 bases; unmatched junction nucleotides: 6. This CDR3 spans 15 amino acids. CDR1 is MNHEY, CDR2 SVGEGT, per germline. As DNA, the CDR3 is TGTGCCAGCAGTGCCGGGACTAGCGGGAGTCGTGAGCAGTTCTTC. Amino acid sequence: CASSAGTSGSREQFF.

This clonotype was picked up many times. The CDR3 region is CASSRQLAGATSYEQYF. Written as DNA, the CDR3 is TGCGCCAGCAGCCGTCAACTAGCGGGAGCCACATCCTACGAGCAGTACTTC. The V gene is TRBV4-3, the J gene TRBJ2-7, with 11 nucleotides matching TRBD2. V lost 4 bases to trimming and J lost 1 base; unmatched junction nucleotides: 9. This CDR3 spans 17 amino acids. The germline gives CDR1 LGHNA, CDR2 YSLEER.

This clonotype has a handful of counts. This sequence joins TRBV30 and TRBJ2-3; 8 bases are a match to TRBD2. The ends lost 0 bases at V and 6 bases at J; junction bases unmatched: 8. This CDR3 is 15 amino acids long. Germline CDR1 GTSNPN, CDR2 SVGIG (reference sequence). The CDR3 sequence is CAWSVSSGGGDTQYF. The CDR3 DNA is TGTGCCTGGAGTGTCTCGAGCGGGGGTGGGGATACGCAGTATTTT. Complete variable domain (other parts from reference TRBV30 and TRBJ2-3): SQTIHQWPATLVQPVGSPLSLECTVEGTSNPNLYWYRQAAGRGLQLLFYSVGIGQISSEVPQNLSASRPQDRQFILSSKKLLLSDSGFYLCAWSVSSGGGDTQYFGPGTRLTVL.

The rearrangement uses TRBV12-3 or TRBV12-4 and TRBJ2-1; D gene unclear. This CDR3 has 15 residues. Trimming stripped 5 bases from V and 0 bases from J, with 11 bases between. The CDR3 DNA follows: TGTGCCAGCAGTATAACACAGCTCTCCTACAATGAGCAGTTCTTC. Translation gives CASSITQLSYNEQFF.

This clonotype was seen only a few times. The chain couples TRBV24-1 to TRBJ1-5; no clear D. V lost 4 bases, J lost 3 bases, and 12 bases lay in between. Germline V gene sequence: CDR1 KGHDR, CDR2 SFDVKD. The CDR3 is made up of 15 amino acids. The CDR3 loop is CATSDPGSANQPQHF. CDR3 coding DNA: TGTGCCACCAGTGACCCCGGGTCGGCCAATCAGCCCCAGCATTTT.

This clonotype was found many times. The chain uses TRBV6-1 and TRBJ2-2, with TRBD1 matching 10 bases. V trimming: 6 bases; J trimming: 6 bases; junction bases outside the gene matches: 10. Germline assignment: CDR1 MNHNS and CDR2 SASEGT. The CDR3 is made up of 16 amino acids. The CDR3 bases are TGTGCCAGCAGGGCGCCGGGACAGGGGAAAGCCGGGGAGCTGTTTTTT. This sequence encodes CASRAPGQGKAGELFF.

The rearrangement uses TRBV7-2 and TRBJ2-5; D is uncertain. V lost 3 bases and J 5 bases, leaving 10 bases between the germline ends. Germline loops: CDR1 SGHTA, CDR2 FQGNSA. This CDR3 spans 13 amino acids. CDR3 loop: CASSFGDWETQYF. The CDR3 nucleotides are TGTGCCAGCAGCTTTGGAGACTGGGAGACCCAGTACTTC.